This entry is about one TCR beta chain. Its antigen remains unknown. These data originate in a study of a mutant IDH1 vaccine in newly diagnosed glioma. For the study at large: Treated individuals were 62.5% male and approximately 40% female, averaging roughly 38 years of age. Before enrollment, the patients had been treated with radiotherapy alone, temozolomide alone, or both together. Most of them had received both.

Profiling relied on immunoSEQ multiplex PCR, and the TCRdb table lists in-frame clones only, not all of them. The sample consists of around 56,000 clones, around 92% of them appearing once. Study findings and constraints: Researchers report vaccine-induced immune responses in less than 95% of patients. Pseudoprogression seemed unlinked to shifts in top peripheral T cell clonotypes.

This sample's time point: baseline, week 1 (first vaccination visit). Described treatment: pre-vaccination baseline after standard-of-care therapy. The CDR3 covers 13 residues. The V and J ends lost 0 bases and 5 bases respectively, with 6 bases between them. Per the germline V gene, CDR1 is MGHRA and CDR2 is YSYEKL. This receptor was taken from a man aged 45 to 65 with glioma. V is TRBV4-1 and J is TRBJ2-3; D not certain. The sequencing used PBMCs, collected from a glioma patient treated with radiotherapy, temozolomide or both. The CDR3 nucleotides are TGCGCCAGCAGCCAAGATGGCCTAGATACGCAGTATTTT. It specifies CASSQDGLDTQYF.